The 25 T cell receptor beta chains listed next were all sequenced from one sample in a study of OX40 agonist ivuxolimab in advanced cancers. This table comes from immunoSEQ multiplex PCR, and its TCRdb copy is limited to in-frame clones, with some not included. The sample records about 86,000 clones, approximately 88% being singletons. The sequencing used CD4+ or CD8+ T cells sorted from blood, collected in a trial of the OX40 agonist ivuxolimab. These receptors originate from an adult with an advanced solid tumor such as melanoma, head and neck, liver or kidney cancer.

This rearrangement joins TRBV6-5 to TRBJ2-7, with a weak D call TRBD1 (6 bases). The V gene lost 11 bases and the J gene lost 7 bases, with 21 bases spanning the gap. This CDR3 has 13 amino acids. Germline CDR1 MNHEY, CDR2 SVGAGI. The chain's CDR3 is CAVTWAGTREQYF. CDR3 DNA: TGTGCCGTCACATGGGCAGGGACAAGAGAGCAGTACTTC.

The V call is TRBV5-1, the J call TRBJ1-1; D possibly corresponds to TRBD1 (6 bases). Germline CDR1 is SGHRS and CDR2 is YFSETQ. The V and J ends lost 0 bases and 4 bases respectively, with 13 bases between them. The CDR3 extends over 15 amino acids. The CDR3: CASSLGQGSGTEAFF. DNA of the CDR3: TGCGCCAGCAGCTTGGGGCAGGGGTCGGGCACTGAAGCTTTCTTT. Together with reference TRBV5-1 and TRBJ1-1, the CDR3 gives the full variable domain: KAGVTQTPRYLIKTRGQQVTLSCSPISGHRSVSWYQQTPGQGLQFLFEYFSETQRNKGNFPGRFSGRQFSNSRSEMNVSTLELGDSALYLCASSLGQGSGTEAFFGQGTRLTVV.

The J gene is TRBJ2-7, the V gene TRBV5-5; D might be TRBD1 (6 bases). CDR3 length: 15 amino acids. V lost 0 bases and J 3 bases, leaving 13 bases between the germline ends. Germline CDR1 reads SGHKS; CDR2 reads YYEKEE (reference sequence). This CDR3 reads CASSLGGTGFYEQYF. CDR3 nucleotides: TGTGCCAGCAGCTTGGGGGGAACAGGGTTCTACGAGCAGTACTTC.

This clone was picked up a small number of times. The chain couples TRBV27 to TRBJ2-1; unclear D gene. Trimming cost V 4 bases and J 8 bases, with 9 bases left between them. Germline CDR1 is MNHEY and CDR2 is SMNVEV (reference sequence). The CDR3 consists of 12 residues. The CDR3 protein is CASSYKGHEQFF. The DNA for the CDR3 is TGTGCCAGCAGTTACAAGGGTCATGAGCAGTTCTTC.

This sequence joins TRBV9 and TRBJ2-7, with D possibly being TRBD1 (6 bases). The CDR3 totals 15 residues. CDR1 is SGDLS, CDR2 YYNGEE, per germline. V gave up 7 bases and J gave up 3 bases, with 20 bases separating them. CDR3: CASASGATLDYEQYF. As DNA, the CDR3 is TGTGCCAGCGCTTCAGGGGCCACTCTTGACTACGAGCAGTACTTC.

The chain joins TRBV6-6 to TRBJ1-2; a possible D gene is TRBD1 (5 bases). Germline CDR1 is MNHNY and CDR2 is SVGAGI (reference sequence). V lost 5 bases to trimming and J lost 1 base, with 11 bases between them. This CDR3 has 14 residues. The CDR3 DNA sequence: TGTGCCAGCAGTCCCGGGGCCCTTAACTATGGCTACACCTTC. This gives the protein CASSPGALNYGYTF.

Of note for this clone: One junction end disagrees with the germline gene, perhaps due to a read error. CDR3 nucleotide sequence: TGTGCCAGCAGTCTCCAGCGGCAGGCGACCTTCTTC. Translating it yields CASSLQRQATFF. The chain employs TRBV6-1 and TRBJ2-7; maybe TRBD2 (5 bases). Germline V gene data show CDR1 as MNHNS and CDR2 as SASEGT. This CDR3 has 12 residues.

This clone appeared a single time. CDR3 nucleotide sequence: TGTGCCAGCAGCTTAAGAGATACGGGACAGGGACGAGGGCGACTGTTTTTT. Amino acid sequence: CASSLRDTGQGRGRLFF. The chain uses TRBV7-8 and TRBJ1-4; 9 nucleotides match TRBD1. Germline V lookup: CDR1 SGHVS, CDR2 FQNEAQ. J gave up 13 bases and V 2 bases, and 17 bases lay outside the gene matches. CDR3 length equals 17 residues. The entire variable domain, with the rest obtained from reference TRBV7-8 and TRBJ1-4, is as follows: GAGVSQSPRYKVAKRGQDVALRCDPISGHVSLFWYQQALGQGPEFLTYFQNEAQLDKSGLPSDRFFAERPEGSVSTLKIQRTQQEDSAVYLCASSLRDTGQGRGRLFFGSGTQLSVL.

V is TRBV6-5 and J is TRBJ2-1; 11 positions match TRBD2. This CDR3 contains 15 residues. CDR1 is MNHEY, CDR2 SVGAGI, per germline. V shed 2 bases and J 7 bases; nucleotides not matched to a gene: 4. CDR3 coding DNA: TGTGCCAGCAGTTACGGGACTAGCGGAAGGAATGAGCAGTTCTTC. Its protein product is CASSYGTSGRNEQFF.

V gene TRBV5-6 combines with J gene TRBJ1-2; maybe TRBD1 (5 bases). V was clipped by 0 bases and J by 3 bases, with 9 bases between them. Germline values: CDR1 SGHDT, CDR2 YYEEEE. The CDR3 is 14 residues long. In DNA, the CDR3 is TGTGCCAGCAGCTTGGCAAGGGGTTACTATGGCTACACCTTC. This encodes CASSLARGYYGYTF.

The CDR3 nucleotides read TGCGCCAGCAGAGTAGCGGGGGACACAGATACGCAGTATTTT. It is translated as CASRVAGDTDTQYF. This chain joins TRBV5-1 and TRBJ2-3; TRBD2 matches 9 bases. Germline CDR1 is SGHRS and CDR2 is YFSETQ. V gave up 5 bases and J gave up 2 bases; unmatched junction bases: 3. The CDR3 loop spans 14 amino acids.

The V gene is TRBV19, the J gene TRBJ1-3; D gene unclear. The V and J ends lost 5 bases and 0 bases respectively, with 5 bases between them. CDR1 and CDR2 (germline): LNHDA, SQIVND (reference sequence). CDR3 length: 13 residues. The chain's CDR3 is CASSRNSGNTIYF. The CDR3 nucleotides are TGTGCCAGTAGTCGGAACTCTGGAAACACCATATATTTT.

The chain has TRBV9 and TRBJ2-3, with 7 bases aligning to TRBD2. The germline gives CDR1 SGDLS, CDR2 YYNGEE. Trimming at V came to 3 bases and at J to 3 bases, leaving 4 bases not matched to a gene. The CDR3 is made up of 14 amino acids. The CDR3 region is CASSGTRVTDTQYF. The DNA for the CDR3 is TGTGCCAGCAGCGGGACTAGGGTGACAGATACGCAGTATTTT. The full variable domain, its missing parts supplied by reference TRBV9 and TRBJ2-3, is DSGVTQTPKHLITATGQRVTLRCSPRSGDLSVYWYQQSLDQGLQFLIQYYNGEERAKGNILERFSAQQFPDLHSELNLSSLELGDSALYFCASSGTRVTDTQYFGPGTRLTVL.

The chain recombines TRBV12-5 with TRBJ2-1; 11 nucleotides align to TRBD1. CDR3 length: 15 amino acids. Losses at the gene ends were 3 bases for V and 8 bases for J; bases not matched to a gene: 6. The germline V gene has CDR1 LGHNT and CDR2 FRNRAP. In DNA form, the CDR3 reads TGTGCTAGTGGTTTTGGGACAGGGGGAATTGATGAGCAGTTCTTC. Its translation: CASGFGTGGIDEQFF.

The gene calls are TRBV18 and TRBJ1-1; D remains ambiguous. The V end lost 0 bases, the J end lost 0 bases, and 11 bases lay between the germline ends. The CDR3 runs 16 residues. Germline-derived CDR1 and CDR2 are KGHSH and LQKENI. The CDR3 region is CASSPPSPGLNTEAFF. CDR3 bases: TGTGCCAGCTCACCACCTTCTCCAGGTCTGAACACTGAAGCTTTCTTT.

The V call is TRBV11-2, the J call TRBJ1-6; D is unclear. The CDR3 is 12 amino acids. V lost 9 bases and J lost 5, with 8 bases in between. CDR1 and CDR2 from the germline V gene are SGHAT and FQNNGV. CDR3 bases: TGTGCCAGTCAGCTAAATAATTCACCCCTCCACTTT. Translating gives CASQLNNSPLHF.

This rearrangement joins TRBV28 to TRBJ1-5; 9 nucleotides line up with TRBD1. The ends lost 4 bases at V and 5 bases at J; junction bases unmatched: 6. This CDR3 is 15 amino acids long. Per the germline V gene, CDR1 is MDHEN and CDR2 is SYDVKM. The chain's CDR3 is CASSWGTGRYQPQHF. The DNA for the CDR3 is TGTGCCAGCAGTTGGGGGACAGGGAGGTATCAGCCCCAGCATTTT.

This chain connects TRBV7-9 to TRBJ2-7; D possibly uses TRBD1 or TRBD2 (6 bases each). The V gene lost 6 bases and the J gene lost 2 bases, with 17 bases spanning the gap. This CDR3 comprises 15 residues. The germline CDR1 and CDR2 sequences are SEHNR and FQNEAQ (reference sequence). CDR3 bases: TGTGCCAGCAGTTACGACGGAGGGGGAACCTACGAGCAGTACTTC. This encodes CASSYDGGGTYEQYF.

This rearrangement joins TRBV29-1 to TRBJ1-1; D not certain. V gave up 8 bases and J gave up 1 base, with 8 bases separating them. The germline V gene encodes CDR1 SQVTM and CDR2 ANQGSEA. CDR3 length equals 11 residues. In DNA, the CDR3 is TGCAGCACGACGGAGAACACTGAAGCTTTCTTT. As protein: CSTTENTEAFF.

The genes are TRBV18 and TRBJ2-1; no firm D call. The CDR3 spans 14 residues. V lost 1 base, J lost 5 bases, and 9 bases lay in between. Germline assignment: CDR1 KGHSH and CDR2 LQKENI. The CDR3, as DNA: TGTGCCAGCTCACCACTGAGGACGGACAATGAGCAGTTCTTC. Protein sequence: CASSPLRTDNEQFF.

This clone has only a few counts. J is TRBJ1-1 and V is TRBV30; D is uncertain. V gave up 2 bases and J gave up 3 bases, with 10 bases separating them. The germline gives CDR1 GTSNPN, CDR2 SVGIG (reference sequence). The CDR3 contains 13 residues. In DNA form, the CDR3 reads TGTGCCTGGAGTCCGCTTCGGGACACTGAAGCTTTCTTT. It is translated as CAWSPLRDTEAFF.

This chain links TRBV6-5 with TRBJ2-5, with 8 bases matching TRBD1. Germline assignment: CDR1 MNHEY and CDR2 SVGAGI. CDR3 size: 14 residues. With V trimmed by 6 bases and J by 3 bases, 6 bases remained unmatched. In DNA, the CDR3 is TGTGCCAGCAGAGGACAGGGAATGAAAGAGACCCAGTACTTC. As protein: CASRGQGMKETQYF.

The V and J genes are TRBV30 and TRBJ2-6, with D unclear. Trimming took off 3 bases at V and 0 bases at J, with 0 bases between the two ends. Germline CDR1 is GTSNPN and CDR2 is SVGIG (reference sequence). The CDR3 has 12 amino acids. DNA of the CDR3: TGTGCCTGGAGCTCTGGGGCCAACGTCCTGACTTTC. The encoded protein is CAWSSGANVLTF.

The CDR3 region has the DNA TGTGCCAGCACCAAATGGGGGACTAGCGGATCCTACGAGCAGTACTTC. Translated, it gives CASTKWGTSGSYEQYF. The chain is built from TRBV7-2 and TRBJ2-7; 11 positions match TRBD2. This CDR3 spans 16 amino acids. J gave up 1 base and V 7 bases, and 9 bases lay outside the gene matches. The germline gives CDR1 SGHTA, CDR2 FQGNSA. Full variable domain (remainder filled in from reference TRBV7-2 and TRBJ2-7): GAGVSQSPSNKVTEKGKDVELRCDPISGHTALYWYRQSLGQGLEFLIYFQGNSAPDKSGLPSDRFSAERTGGSVSTLTIQRTQQEDSAVYLCASTKWGTSGSYEQYFGPGTRLTVT.

This clone was seen just once. Other DNA sequences from this sample encode an identical CDR3 as well. V gene TRBV9 combines with J gene TRBJ1-2; D is undetermined. V lost 0 bases to trimming and J lost 8 bases, with 23 bases between them. The V gene's germline CDR1 is SGDLS and CDR2 YYNGEE. The CDR3 contains 17 residues. This CDR3 reads CASSVGGVRTRRYGYTF. For the CDR3, the DNA is TGTGCCAGCAGCGTAGGTGGGGTACGGACTCGAAGGTACGGCTACACCTTC.